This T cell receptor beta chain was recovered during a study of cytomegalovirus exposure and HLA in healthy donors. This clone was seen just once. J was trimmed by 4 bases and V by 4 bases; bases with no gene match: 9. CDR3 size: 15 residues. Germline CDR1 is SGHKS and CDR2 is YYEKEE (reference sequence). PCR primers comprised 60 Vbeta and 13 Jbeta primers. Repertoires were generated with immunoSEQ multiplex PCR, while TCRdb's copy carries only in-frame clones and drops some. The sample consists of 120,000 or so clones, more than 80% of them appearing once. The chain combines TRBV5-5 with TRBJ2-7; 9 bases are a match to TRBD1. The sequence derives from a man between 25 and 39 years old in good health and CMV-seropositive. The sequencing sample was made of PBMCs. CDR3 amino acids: CASSTPGQGTYEQYF. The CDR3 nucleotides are TGTGCCAGCAGCACCCCGGGACAGGGTACTTACGAGCAGTACTTC.